What follows are 28 T cell receptor beta chains derived from one specimen sequenced in a study of T-cell memory formation after mild COVID-19 listed by TCRdb under 2021. The library was prepared using 5' RACE. The sequencing machine was an Illumina NovaSeq 6000. In-frame beta chains were kept once TCRdb had trimmed the public reads at Q25 with fastp and called clones with MiXCR. Each entry merges the rows of one CDR3 protein and shows their most common DNA and genes. This sample gives about 620,000 distinct CDR3 sequences in total; approximately 18% of them show up just once. The top ten clones comprise about 12% of the sample. The sample comprised PBMCs or a T cell subset sorted from them (not recorded which). All receptors derive from an adult woman who had mild COVID-19 (a few samples of this study predate the infection). The sample titles of this study are shuffled in the database, so cell type and time point are left out; the donor was told from shared clones.

The V gene is TRBV7-9, the J gene TRBJ1-6, with D perhaps matching TRBD1 (6 bases). Trimming stripped 5 bases from V and 10 bases from J, with 18 bases between. Germline assignment: CDR1 SEHNR and CDR2 FQNEAQ (reference sequence). The CDR3 spans 15 residues. The CDR3, as DNA: TGTGCCAGCAGCCATGCCGGGACATACGCGTCACCCCTCCACTTT. It translates to CASSHAGTYASPLHF.

This clonotype was found a few times. The V gene is TRBV29-1, the J gene TRBJ1-1, with 8 bases fitting TRBD1. The length of the CDR3 is 13 residues. The ends lost 4 bases at V and 1 base at J; junction bases unmatched: 2. Germline CDR1 reads SQVTM; CDR2 reads ANQGSEA. CDR3 amino acids: CSVAGQENTEAFF. The CDR3 DNA follows: TGCAGCGTTGCGGGACAGGAGAACACTGAAGCTTTCTTT.

This clonotype has only a few counts. CDR3 sequence: CALGQGFTEAFF. For the CDR3, the DNA is TGTGCCCTCGGGCAGGGGTTCACTGAAGCTTTCTTT. The rearrangement links TRBV19 to TRBJ1-1; maybe TRBD1 (6 bases). Germline CDR1 is LNHDA and CDR2 is SQIVND (reference sequence). The germline V and J ends were trimmed by 11 bases and 4 bases, with 14 bases remaining between them. CDR3 length equals 12 residues.

This clonotype has only a few counts. The chain uses TRBV7-8 and TRBJ2-3; 9 bases agree with TRBD2. In germline, CDR1 is SGHVS, CDR2 FQNEAQ. After removal of 1 base from V and 3 bases from J, the junction contained 8 bases not matched to a gene. CDR3 length: 17 residues. The DNA of the CDR3 is TGTGCCAGCAGCTTAGGGGGGACTAGCTTCGGAACAGATACGCAGTATTTT. It is translated as CASSLGGTSFGTDTQYF.

This chain joins TRBV18 and TRBJ2-1; the D is unclear. V was cut by 1 base and J by 0 bases, with 19 bases left in between. The germline CDR1 and CDR2 sequences are KGHSH and LQKENI. There are 19 residues in the CDR3. This chain's CDR3 is CASSPRGSGRTVSYNEQFF. The CDR3 DNA reads as TGTGCCAGCTCACCACGGGGATCTGGACGCACCGTCTCCTACAATGAGCAGTTCTTC. The full variable domain, rest sourced from reference TRBV18 and TRBJ2-1, is NAGVMQNPRHLVRRRGQEARLRCSPMKGHSHVYWYRQLPEEGLKFMVYLQKENIIDESGMPKERFSAEFPKEGPSILRIQQVVRGDSAAYFCASSPRGSGRTVSYNEQFFGPGTRLTVL.

This clonotype was detected a few times. Possible read error: a much larger clone is one base away. The chain recombines TRBV7-3 with TRBJ2-3, with D unresolved. The CDR3 extends over 13 amino acids. CDR1 SGHTA and CDR2 FQGTGA come from the germline V gene. Trimming cost V 4 bases and J 1 base, with 6 bases left between them. The CDR3 nucleotides are TGTGCCAGCAGCTCCTGGGGCACAGATACGCAGTATTTT. This sequence encodes CASSSWGTDTQYF. The variable domain in full, with the rest retrieved from reference TRBV7-3 and TRBJ2-3, is GAGVSQTPSNKVTEKGKYVELRCDPISGHTALYWYRQSLGQGPEFLIYFQGTGAADDSGLPNDRFFAVRPEGSVSTLKIQRTERGDSAVYLCASSSWGTDTQYFGPGTRLTVL.

In its sample, this clonotype was seen a few times. The rearrangement joins TRBV7-9 to TRBJ2-3; 8 nucleotides align to TRBD2. CDR3 length: 13 amino acids. V shed 6 bases, J shed 6 bases, and the junction held 5 bases outside the gene matches. The germline CDR1 and CDR2 sequences are SEHNR and FQNEAQ (reference sequence). This CDR3 reads CASRVGGGDTQYF. The CDR3 DNA reads TGTGCCAGCAGAGTCGGCGGGGGGGATACGCAGTATTTT.

Only a few counts were recorded for this clonotype. J is TRBJ1-1 and V is TRBV9; D is undetermined. With 0 bases removed from V and 0 bases from J, the gap between germline ends came to 12 bases. The CDR3 loop spans 16 amino acids. Germline V gene data show CDR1 as SGDLS and CDR2 as YYNGEE. CDR3 nucleotide sequence: TGTGCCAGCAGCGTAGGTTGGCAGCCCCTGAACACTGAAGCTTTCTTT. This sequence encodes CASSVGWQPLNTEAFF.

The chain combines TRBV7-2 with TRBJ2-5; 13 nucleotides agree with TRBD2. This CDR3 has 16 amino acids. After removal of 5 bases from V and 4 bases from J, the junction contained 7 bases not matched to a gene. Per germline, CDR1 SGHTA and CDR2 FQGNSA. CDR3 sequence (DNA): TGTGCCAGCAGCCATACTAGCGGGAGGGTGGGAGAGACCCAGTACTTC. This translates into CASSHTSGRVGETQYF.

The chain uses TRBV12-3 or TRBV12-4 and TRBJ2-7; 12 positions agree with TRBD1. The CDR3 spans 15 residues. V lost 6 bases, J lost 10 bases, and 13 bases stayed unmatched. The CDR3 sequence: CASRLTGTGGVGQYF. In nucleotides, the CDR3 is TGTGCCAGCAGACTAACCGGGACAGGGGGCGTTGGCCAGTACTTC.

This clonotype was seen a handful of times. The chain uses TRBV7-2 and TRBJ1-3; tentatively, D is TRBD1 (6 bases). Trimming left V 5 bases short and J 0 bases short, with 11 bases between. The CDR3 is 15 amino acids. Germline V gene sequence: CDR1 SGHTA, CDR2 FQGNSA. The CDR3 DNA is TGTGCCAGCAGCCCTGACAGGAGCTCTGGAAACACCATATATTTT. Translation: CASSPDRSSGNTIYF.

This sequence joins TRBV5-6 and TRBJ2-1, with D perhaps matching TRBD2 (5 bases). The CDR3 is 20 residues long. Trimming shortened V by 3 bases and J by 6 bases, and 31 bases separated the two germline ends. Germline assignment: CDR1 SGHDT and CDR2 YYEEEE. As DNA, the CDR3 is TGTGCCAGCAGCTCCGGTGGAATCAGCGGCGCCTACACATCCCCCAATGAGCAGTTCTTC. This translates into CASSSGGISGAYTSPNEQFF.

In this sample, this clonotype turned up a few times. This chain uses TRBV5-4 with TRBJ2-4; 7 positions agree with TRBD2. Germline V CDR1 and CDR2: SGHNT, YYREEE (reference sequence). The CDR3 length is 12 residues. V gave up 4 bases and J gave up 8 bases; unmatched junction bases: 3. The CDR3 nucleotides are TGTGCCAGCAGCGACCGGGGGGACATTCAGTACTTC. Protein: CASSDRGDIQYF.

Here the CDR3 reads CASSLRQGASYNEQFF. The CDR3, as DNA: TGCGCCAGCAGCCTCAGACAGGGGGCATCCTACAATGAGCAGTTCTTC. The chain links TRBV5-1 to TRBJ2-1; TRBD1 agrees at 10 bases. CDR1 is SGHRS and CDR2 is YFSETQ in the germline V gene. With V trimmed by 4 bases and J by 1 base, 5 bases remained unmatched. The CDR3 has 16 residues.

The chain uses TRBV6-1 and TRBJ1-2, with D unresolved. V was shortened by 7 bases and J by 4 bases, with 16 bases between the two germline ends. The length of the CDR3 is 14 residues. Germline V gene lookup returns CDR1 MNHNS and CDR2 SASEGT. In nucleotides, the CDR3 is TGTGCCAGCACCGCGGACGTATCGGGCTATGGCTACACCTTC. This gives the protein CASTADVSGYGYTF.

This clonotype was observed a few times. The V gene is TRBV29-1, the J gene TRBJ2-5; D could derive from TRBD1 or TRBD2 (5 bases each). This CDR3 is 14 amino acids long. In germline, CDR1 is SQVTM, CDR2 ANQGSEA. V was shortened by 1 base and J by 2 bases, with 11 bases between the two germline ends. The CDR3 DNA follows: TGCAGCGTTGAAGCCCTTTGGGGGCAAGAGACCCAGTACTTC. Encoded protein: CSVEALWGQETQYF. Full variable domain (outside the CDR3, taken from reference TRBV29-1 and TRBJ2-5): SAVISQKPSRDICQRGTSLTIQCQVDSQVTMMFWYRQQPGQSLTLIATANQGSEATYESGFVIDKFPISRPNLTFSTLTVSNMSPEDSSIYLCSVEALWGQETQYFGPGTRLLVL.

The J gene is TRBJ2-1, the V gene TRBV5-1; 13 bases line up with TRBD2. Germline CDR1 and CDR2: SGHRS and YFSETQ. J lost 7 bases, V lost 2 bases, and 6 bases had no gene match. This CDR3 contains 16 residues. CDR3 DNA: TGCGCCAGCAGCTTACCGGGACTAGCGGGGATAAATGAGCAGTTCTTC. Translated: CASSLPGLAGINEQFF.

This chain uses TRBV7-9 with TRBJ1-2, with D perhaps matching TRBD1 (6 bases). This CDR3 comprises 14 residues. Germline CDR1 SEHNR, CDR2 FQNEAQ (reference sequence). Trimming took 1 base from V and 4 from J, leaving 10 bases between them. CDR3 residues: CASSLVRDTYGYTF. CDR3 nucleotide sequence: TGTGCCAGCAGCTTAGTCCGGGACACCTATGGCTACACCTTC.

This clonotype has at least ten counts. The chain links TRBV7-9 to TRBJ2-7; D is unclear. Germline-derived CDR1 and CDR2 are SEHNR and FQNEAQ (reference sequence). V was trimmed by 6 bases and J by 5 bases, leaving 11 bases between them. The CDR3 sequence is 12 residues long. The chain's CDR3 is CASSQLGDEQYF. CDR3 bases: TGTGCCAGCAGTCAGCTCGGCGACGAGCAGTACTTC.

The chain is built from TRBV12-3 or TRBV12-4 and TRBJ1-4; no definite D call. V was cut by 8 bases and J by 0 bases, with 10 bases left in between. There are 14 residues in the CDR3. This CDR3 is CASCLIATNEKLFF. CDR3 nucleotides: TGTGCCAGCTGCCTCATTGCAACTAATGAAAAACTGTTTTTT.

This sequence joins TRBV9 and TRBJ2-7, with D perhaps given as TRBD1 or TRBD2 (5 bases each). V lost 0 bases to trimming and J lost 8 bases, with 18 bases between them. Germline CDR1 reads SGDLS; CDR2 reads YYNGEE. The length of the CDR3 is 15 residues. The chain's CDR3 is CASSVVGTPPTKQYF. CDR3 nucleotide sequence: TGTGCCAGCAGCGTAGTAGGGACGCCTCCTACCAAGCAGTACTTC.

This clonotype has just a few counts. The rearrangement joins TRBV12-3 or TRBV12-4 to TRBJ1-1; D gene unclear. This CDR3 spans 16 amino acids. V lost 5 bases and J 1 base, leaving 17 bases between the germline ends. The CDR3 nucleotides read TGTGCCAGCAGTCTCTCCTTGTTGAATTCGAACACTGAAGCTTTCTTT. This codes for CASSLSLLNSNTEAFF.

This clonotype was detected ten times or more. This chain joins TRBV7-2 and TRBJ2-7; TRBD1 might be the D (6 bases). Per germline, CDR1 SGHTA and CDR2 FQGNSA. The CDR3 length is 14 residues. Between the trimmed V and J ends, which lost 4 bases and 0 bases, there was a span of 10 bases. The CDR3 sequence is CASSYRVPSYEQYF. In DNA, the CDR3 is TGTGCCAGCAGCTACAGGGTTCCCTCCTACGAGCAGTACTTC.

This chain joins TRBV27 and TRBJ1-2; a possible D gene is TRBD1 (5 bases). CDR3 length: 15 amino acids. The germline V and J ends were trimmed by 4 bases and 8 bases, with 20 bases remaining between them. Germline CDR1 reads MNHEY; CDR2 reads SMNVEV (reference sequence). The CDR3 sequence: CASSSALTGLEGYTF. In nucleotides, the CDR3 is TGTGCCAGCAGTTCGGCCCTAACAGGACTGGAGGGCTACACCTTC.

The CDR3 DNA reads TGCGCCAGCAGCTTAAAGGACAGGCCTAAAGGCACTGAAGCTTTCTTT. Translated: CASSLKDRPKGTEAFF. The chain employs TRBV5-1 and TRBJ1-1; the match to TRBD1 covers 7 bases. The CDR3 totals 16 residues. Germline CDR1 reads SGHRS; CDR2 reads YFSETQ. With 2 bases clipped from V and 4 bases from J, the junction kept 11 bases outside the gene matches.

The V call is TRBV7-9, the J call TRBJ2-7, with TRBD1 matching over 9 bases. V dropped 3 bases and J dropped 5; count of bases not matched to a gene: 5. Per germline, CDR1 SEHNR and CDR2 FQNEAQ (reference sequence). This CDR3 has 14 amino acids. CDR3 nucleotide sequence: TGTGCCAGCAGCTTCTCCGGGACAGGGAACGAGCAGTACGTC. Protein: CASSFSGTGNEQYV.

The chain uses TRBV29-1 and TRBJ2-3; 9 nucleotides match TRBD1. V was clipped by 1 base and J by 0 bases; unmatched bases: 5. CDR1 is SQVTM, CDR2 ANQGSEA, per germline. The CDR3 length is 16 residues. The CDR3, as DNA: TGCAGCGTTGAAGGGGACAGGGCCACTAGCACAGATACGCAGTATTTT. It encodes CSVEGDRATSTDTQYF.

The rearrangement links TRBV19 to TRBJ1-1; D is unresolved. This CDR3 comprises 14 residues. Trimming took 4 bases from V and 3 from J, leaving 12 bases between them. Germline-derived CDR1 and CDR2 are LNHDA and SQIVND (reference sequence). CDR3 bases: TGTGCCAGTAGTACTAGGGCGACCTACACTGAAGCTTTCTTT. Translated: CASSTRATYTEAFF. The full variable domain, completed using reference TRBV19 and TRBJ1-1, is DGGITQSPKYLFRKEGQNVTLSCEQNLNHDAMYWYRQDPGQGLRLIYYSQIVNDFQKGDIAEGYSVSREKKESFPLTVTSAQKNPTAFYLCASSTRATYTEAFFGQGTRLTVV.